These 21 T cell receptor beta chains originate from one sample sequenced in a study of cytomegalovirus exposure and HLA in healthy donors. PCR amplification relied on 60 Vbeta primers (plus 13 Jbeta primers). Data came from immunoSEQ multiplex PCR; TCRdb stores just in-frame clones and leaves some out. The sample includes about 160,000 clones, roughly nine tenths of them seen just once. Sequencing was carried out using PBMCs. These receptors all come from a woman in her 30s in good health and CMV-seronegative.

The rearrangement uses TRBV5-1 and TRBJ1-1; 9 bases fit TRBD1. Germline CDR1 and CDR2: SGHRS and YFSETQ. The CDR3 consists of 14 residues. The J segment lost 5 bases and the V segment lost 8 bases, leaving 10 bases of the junction unmatched. CDR3 coding DNA: TGCGCCAGTCAAACAGGGGGCTTGGGAACTGAAGCTTTCTTT. Translated, it gives CASQTGGLGTEAFF.

The chain has TRBV7-9 and TRBJ1-4; D may be TRBD1 (5 bases). The length of the CDR3 is 15 residues. Per germline, CDR1 SEHNR and CDR2 FQNEAQ (reference sequence). V dropped 0 bases and J dropped 8 bases, with 13 bases sitting between them. The CDR3 DNA is TGTGCCAGCAGCTTAGCGGGGGGAGGTAACGAAAAACTGTTTTTT. It codes for CASSLAGGGNEKLFF.

The chain recombines TRBV27 with TRBJ1-5; 10 bases line up with TRBD1. The junction had 4 bases not matched to a gene; V was cut back by 5 bases and J by 0 bases. The CDR3 is 16 residues long. Germline V lookup: CDR1 MNHEY, CDR2 SMNVEV (reference sequence). The CDR3 region is CASSPGQGVSNQPQHF. In DNA, the CDR3 is TGTGCCAGCAGTCCCGGACAGGGGGTTAGCAATCAGCCCCAGCATTTT.

V usage is TRBV30 and J usage is TRBJ2-7, with 13 nucleotides matching TRBD2. Germline V CDR1 and CDR2: GTSNPN, SVGIG (reference sequence). The trim removed 2 bases at V and 2 bases at J, leaving 3 bases unmatched. This CDR3 is built from 15 residues. The CDR3 DNA is TGTGCCTGGAGTCCCGGGACTAGCGGGACCTACGAGCAGTACTTC. It specifies CAWSPGTSGTYEQYF.

The chain joins TRBV5-1 to TRBJ1-1; no clear D gene. V was clipped by 6 bases and J by 1 base, with 4 bases between them. Germline lookup yields CDR1 SGHRS and CDR2 YFSETQ. CDR3 length: 11 residues. The DNA for the CDR3 is TGCGCCAGCACCGGGAACACTGAAGCTTTCTTT. This codes for CASTGNTEAFF.

CDR3 region: CASSPTPVAGVGGSAKNIQYF. DNA for the CDR3: TGCGCCAGCAGTCCTACCCCGGTAGCGGGCGTAGGGGGGTCGGCCAAAAACATTCAGTACTTC. V is TRBV4-1 and J is TRBJ2-4; maybe TRBD2 (7 bases). This CDR3 contains 21 residues. Germline CDR1 MGHRA, CDR2 YSYEKL. V was trimmed by 6 bases and J by 1 base, leaving 31 bases between them.

The chain employs TRBV30 and TRBJ2-1, with 7 bases aligning to TRBD2. The CDR3 length is 16 residues. After removal of 0 bases from V and 3 bases from J, the junction contained 8 bases not matched to a gene. Germline-derived CDR1 and CDR2 are GTSNPN and SVGIG (reference sequence). The CDR3 region has the DNA TGTGCCTGGAGTGTACGAGGTAGCGGGTACTACAATGAGCAGTTCTTC. Protein sequence: CAWSVRGSGYYNEQFF.

This clone has only a few counts. The chain has TRBV5-1 and TRBJ2-2; no definite D call. The V end lost 5 bases, the J end lost 2 bases, and 4 bases lay between the germline ends. CDR3 length: 12 residues. The germline CDR1 and CDR2 sequences are SGHRS and YFSETQ. DNA of the CDR3: TGCGCCAGCAGTTATAACACCGGGGAGCTGTTTTTT. Its translation: CASSYNTGELFF.

This clone was counted once. The chain carries TRBV19 and TRBJ2-2; TRBD2 might be the D (6 bases). Germline CDR1 LNHDA, CDR2 SQIVND (reference sequence). V lost 9 bases and J lost 3, with 20 bases in between. The CDR3 has 16 amino acids. CDR3 loop: CASTEGTLAYTGELFF. In nucleotides, the CDR3 is TGTGCCAGCACCGAGGGTACCCTAGCGTACACCGGGGAGCTGTTTTTT.

The CDR3, as DNA: TGTGCCAGCAGCATTCGGGGGGGCTTAGTAAATGAGCAGTTCTTC. Protein product: CASSIRGGLVNEQFF. The chain links TRBV11-3 to TRBJ2-1; 8 bases match TRBD2. In germline, CDR1 is SGHNT, CDR2 YENEEA. This CDR3 comprises 15 residues. J was trimmed by 7 bases and V by 5 bases; bases with no gene match: 10.

The chain is built from TRBV10-2 and TRBJ2-7, with 9 bases that match TRBD2. Trimming took 4 bases from V and 3 from J; bases not matched to a gene: 4. The CDR3 runs to 14 residues. In germline, CDR1 is WSHSY, CDR2 SAAADI. This CDR3 is CASSGLAERYEQYF. CDR3 bases: TGCGCCAGCAGTGGACTAGCGGAACGCTACGAGCAGTACTTC.

The genes are TRBV5-1 and TRBJ2-3, with 14 nucleotides matching TRBD2. Losses at the gene ends were 2 bases for V and 2 bases for J; bases not matched to a gene: 4. The CDR3 contains 17 residues. Looked up from germline, CDR1 is SGHRS and CDR2 is YFSETQ. CDR3 sequence (DNA): TGCGCCAGCAGCTTCCCGGGACTAGCGGGAGTCACAGATACGCAGTATTTT. Encoded protein: CASSFPGLAGVTDTQYF.

This clone has only one observation. J is TRBJ1-1 and V is TRBV7-8, with unresolved D. Looked up from germline, CDR1 is SGHVS and CDR2 is FQNEAQ. The V and J ends lost 1 base and 5 bases respectively, with 17 bases between them. CDR3 length: 16 amino acids. The chain's CDR3 is CASSLDGGRRRTEAFF. In nucleotides, the CDR3 is TGTGCCAGCAGCTTAGACGGCGGCCGCCGGCGGACTGAAGCTTTCTTT.

V gene TRBV5-6 combines with J gene TRBJ2-7, with TRBD2 matching over 8 bases. The junction had 4 bases not matched to a gene; V was cut back by 2 bases and J by 3 bases. Per germline, CDR1 SGHDT and CDR2 YYEEEE. This CDR3 comprises 14 residues. This CDR3 reads CASSLAGEYYEQYF. Written as DNA, the CDR3 is TGTGCCAGCAGCTTAGCGGGAGAATACTACGAGCAGTACTTC. The full variable domain, its missing parts supplied by reference TRBV5-6 and TRBJ2-7, is DAGVTQSPTHLIKTRGQQVTLRCSPKSGHDTVSWYQQALGQGPQFIFQYYEEEERQRGNFPDRFSGHQFPNYSSELNVNALLLGDSALYLCASSLAGEYYEQYFGPGTRLTVT.

The chain carries TRBV6-5 and TRBJ1-5; the D gene is possibly TRBD1 (6 bases). The CDR3 contains 15 residues. V was shortened by 4 bases and J by 3 bases, with 13 bases between the two germline ends. Looked up from germline, CDR1 is MNHEY and CDR2 is SVGAGI. The CDR3 DNA reads TGTGCCAGCAGTTCCCGACAGGAACACAATCAGCCCCAGCATTTT. It codes for CASSSRQEHNQPQHF.

The V call is TRBV2, the J call TRBJ2-1; 9 positions match TRBD2. Germline V CDR1 and CDR2: SNHLY, FYNNEI. The ends lost 5 bases at V and 12 bases at J; junction bases unmatched: 5. CDR3 size: 12 residues. The CDR3 region is CASSRSGGGQFF. CDR3 coding DNA: TGTGCCAGCAGTCGTAGCGGGGGTGGGCAGTTCTTC.

The CDR3 loop reads CASSTRLAGVGTDTQYF. The CDR3 DNA follows: TGTGCCAGCAGCACTCGATTAGCGGGAGTGGGCACAGATACGCAGTATTTT. This chain links TRBV13 with TRBJ2-3; 9 bases are shared with TRBD2. The CDR3 consists of 17 residues. Germline CDR1 is PRHDT and CDR2 is FYEKMQ (reference sequence). Trimming cost V 5 bases and J 1 base; bases outside gene matches: 10.

The V gene is TRBV6-5, the J gene TRBJ2-7, with TRBD1 matching over 8 bases. CDR1 is MNHEY and CDR2 is SVGAGI in the germline V gene. The CDR3 extends over 14 amino acids. The junction had 9 bases not matched to a gene; V was cut back by 6 bases and J by 5 bases. CDR3 bases: TGTGCCAGCAGCTTACAGGGGGACCTCGACGAGCAGTACTTC. Protein product: CASSLQGDLDEQYF.

This sequence joins TRBV30 and TRBJ1-1; D is possibly TRBD1 (5 bases). The CDR3 extends over 12 amino acids. Deletions cut 1 base from V and 6 bases from J, with 9 bases between. Germline lookup yields CDR1 GTSNPN and CDR2 SVGIG (reference sequence). CDR3 bases: TGTGCCTGGAGTGCCGTGGGGCCTGAAGCTTTCTTT. It codes for CAWSAVGPEAFF.

The gene calls are TRBV10-3 and TRBJ2-7; tentatively, D is TRBD1 (6 bases). Germline CDR1 ENHRY, CDR2 SYGVKD. The CDR3 is 12 residues long. Deletions cut 4 bases from V and 5 bases from J, with 9 bases between. CDR3 DNA sequence: TGTGCCATCAGTGGACAGGCCCACGAGCAGTACTTC. Translating gives CAISGQAHEQYF.

The J gene is TRBJ2-5, the V gene TRBV6-5; no reliable D call. Trimming took 6 bases from V and 5 from J, leaving 13 bases between them. This CDR3 comprises 13 residues. Germline V gives CDR1 MNHEY, CDR2 SVGAGI. The CDR3 DNA reads TGTGCCAGCAGCCAGTGGTTGTGGGAGACCCAGTACTTC. Translation gives CASSQWLWETQYF.